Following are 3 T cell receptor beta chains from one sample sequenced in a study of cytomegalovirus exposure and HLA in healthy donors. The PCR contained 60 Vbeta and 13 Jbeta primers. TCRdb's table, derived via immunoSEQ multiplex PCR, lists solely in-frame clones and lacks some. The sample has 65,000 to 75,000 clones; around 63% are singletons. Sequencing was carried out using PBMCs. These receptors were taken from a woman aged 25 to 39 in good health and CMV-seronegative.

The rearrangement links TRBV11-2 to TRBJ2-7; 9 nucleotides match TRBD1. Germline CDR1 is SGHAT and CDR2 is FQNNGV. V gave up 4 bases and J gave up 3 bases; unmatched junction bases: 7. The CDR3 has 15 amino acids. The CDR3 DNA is TGTGCCAGCAGCTCTCACAGGGGGCGCCTCTACGAGCAGTACTTC. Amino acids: CASSSHRGRLYEQYF.

CDR3 DNA: TGTGCCAGCAGCCTCACCGAGACGCAGTATTTT. Amino acid sequence: CASSLTETQYF. V gene TRBV5-4 combines with J gene TRBJ2-3; no clear D gene. The CDR3 loop spans 11 amino acids. Looked up from germline, CDR1 is SGHNT and CDR2 is YYREEE (reference sequence). The V end lost 4 bases, the J end lost 9 bases, and 9 bases lay between the germline ends.

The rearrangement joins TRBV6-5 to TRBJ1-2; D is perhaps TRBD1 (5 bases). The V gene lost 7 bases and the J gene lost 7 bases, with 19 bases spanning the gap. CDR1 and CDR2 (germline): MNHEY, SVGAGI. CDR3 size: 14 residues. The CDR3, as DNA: TGTGCCAGCACGTCTCCGGGGGAATCGTTTGGCTACACCTTC. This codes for CASTSPGESFGYTF.